The 6 T cell receptor beta chains in this list originate from one sample, sequenced in a study of PD-L1 blockade in urothelial cancer. Assay used: immunoSEQ multiplex PCR; TCRdb lists only in-frame clones, some missing. The sample has around 30,000 clones, about 79% seen once; the top ten hold around 30%. Sequences were derived from PBMCs, sampled around atezolizumab (anti-PD-L1) treatment. These receptors all come from a man in his fifties or sixties with urothelial cancer.

The chain joins TRBV7-9 to TRBJ2-7; 8 bases match TRBD2. The V gene's germline CDR1 is SEHNR and CDR2 FQNEAQ (reference sequence). V lost 3 bases, J lost 4 bases, and 8 bases stayed unmatched. The length of the CDR3 is 15 residues. The CDR3 protein is CASSLSGGRRYEQYF. In DNA, the CDR3 is TGTGCCAGCAGCTTGAGTGGCGGGAGGAGGTACGAGCAGTACTTC. The variable domain in full, completed from reference TRBV7-9 and TRBJ2-7, reads DTGVSQNPRHKITKRGQNVTFRCDPISEHNRLYWYRQTLGQGPEFLTYFQNEAQLEKSRLLSDRFSAERPKGSFSTLEIQRTEQGDSAMYLCASSLSGGRRYEQYFGPGTRLTVT.

The V gene is TRBV7-3, the J gene TRBJ1-2; tentative D call: TRBD1 (6 bases). Germline V gene sequence: CDR1 SGHTA, CDR2 FQGTGA. The CDR3 has 13 amino acids. V shed 1 base and J shed 7 bases, with 10 bases lying between them. Written as DNA, the CDR3 is TGTGCCAGCAGCTTAAGAGGGGGTCTTGGCTACACCTTC. Translated, it gives CASSLRGGLGYTF.

This chain joins TRBV18 and TRBJ2-7; 8 bases map to TRBD1. V was clipped by 2 bases and J by 1 base; unmatched bases: 4. Per germline, CDR1 KGHSH and CDR2 LQKENI. The CDR3 is 15 residues long. The CDR3 loop is CASSPADRVSYEQYF. CDR3 bases: TGTGCCAGCTCACCAGCGGACAGGGTTTCCTACGAGCAGTACTTC.

The V call is TRBV19, the J call TRBJ2-2; 8 bases align to TRBD1. V was clipped by 6 bases and J by 7 bases; unmatched bases: 7. The CDR3 spans 14 residues. Germline CDR1 is LNHDA and CDR2 is SQIVND (reference sequence). The CDR3 region has the DNA TGTGCCAGTAGACCTGACAGGGGTGGCGGGGAGCTGTTTTTT. Residues: CASRPDRGGGELFF.

The rearrangement uses TRBV6-5 and TRBJ2-3; D unresolved. The CDR3 is 14 residues long. Trimming took off 2 bases at V and 0 bases at J, with 6 bases between the two ends. Germline V gene data show CDR1 as MNHEY and CDR2 as SVGAGI. The CDR3 sequence: CASSYRYSTDTQYF. DNA of the CDR3: TGTGCCAGCAGTTACCGGTATAGCACAGATACGCAGTATTTT.

The genes are TRBV27 and TRBJ2-3; 8 bases line up with TRBD1. Per the germline V gene, CDR1 is MNHEY and CDR2 is SMNVEV (reference sequence). The CDR3 consists of 15 residues. Trimming removed 8 bases from V and 3 bases from J; junction bases left unmatched: 10. CDR3 residues: CASCGQGRGTDTQYF. CDR3 DNA sequence: TGTGCCAGCTGCGGACAGGGTCGGGGGACAGATACGCAGTATTTT.